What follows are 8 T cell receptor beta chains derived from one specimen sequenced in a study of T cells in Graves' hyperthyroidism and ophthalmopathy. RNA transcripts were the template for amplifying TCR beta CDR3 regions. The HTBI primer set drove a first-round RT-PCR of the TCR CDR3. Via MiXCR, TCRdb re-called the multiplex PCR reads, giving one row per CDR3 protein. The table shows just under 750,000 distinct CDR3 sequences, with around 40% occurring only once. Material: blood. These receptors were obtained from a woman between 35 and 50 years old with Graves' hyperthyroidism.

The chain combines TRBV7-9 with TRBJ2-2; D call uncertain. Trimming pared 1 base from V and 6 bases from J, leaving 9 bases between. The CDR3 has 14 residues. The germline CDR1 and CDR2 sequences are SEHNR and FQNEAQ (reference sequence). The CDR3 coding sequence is TGTGCCAGCAGCTTAGGAACACAGTCCGGGGAGCTGTTTTTT. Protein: CASSLGTQSGELFF.

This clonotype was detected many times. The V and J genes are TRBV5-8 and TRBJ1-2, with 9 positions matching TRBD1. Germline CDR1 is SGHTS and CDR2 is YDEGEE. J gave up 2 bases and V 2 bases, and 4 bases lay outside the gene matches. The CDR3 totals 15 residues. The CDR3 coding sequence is TGTGCCAGCAGCTTTGGACAGGGGATAAACTATGGCTACACCTTC. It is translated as CASSFGQGINYGYTF.

Here the CDR3 reads CASGPGESSGNTIYF. The CDR3 region has the DNA TGTGCCAGCGGACCGGGGGAAAGCTCTGGAAACACCATATATTTT. The chain has TRBV25-1 and TRBJ1-3; D perhaps matches TRBD1 (5 bases). Germline-derived CDR1 and CDR2 are MGHDK and SYGVNS. The CDR3 covers 15 residues. The germline V and J ends were trimmed by 8 bases and 0 bases, with 14 bases remaining between them.

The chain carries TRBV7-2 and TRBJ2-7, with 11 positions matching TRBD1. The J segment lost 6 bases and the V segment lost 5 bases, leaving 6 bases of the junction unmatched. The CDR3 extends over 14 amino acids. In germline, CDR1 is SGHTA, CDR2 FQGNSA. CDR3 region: CASSPRGTGGEQYF. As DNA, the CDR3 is TGTGCCAGCAGCCCCCGGGGGACAGGGGGCGAGCAGTACTTC.

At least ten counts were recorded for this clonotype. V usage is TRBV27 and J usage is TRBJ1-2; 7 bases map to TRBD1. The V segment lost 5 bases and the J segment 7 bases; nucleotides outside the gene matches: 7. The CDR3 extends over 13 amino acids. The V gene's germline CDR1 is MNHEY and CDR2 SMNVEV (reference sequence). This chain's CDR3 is CASSPLQGGGYTF. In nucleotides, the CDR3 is TGTGCCAGCAGTCCGCTGCAGGGGGGTGGCTACACCTTC.

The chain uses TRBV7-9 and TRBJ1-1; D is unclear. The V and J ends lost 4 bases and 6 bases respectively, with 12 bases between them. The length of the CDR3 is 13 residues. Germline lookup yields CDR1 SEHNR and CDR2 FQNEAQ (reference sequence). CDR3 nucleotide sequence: TGTGCCAGCAGCTCTCCCCCCCGAGCTGAAGCTTTCTTT. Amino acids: CASSSPPRAEAFF.

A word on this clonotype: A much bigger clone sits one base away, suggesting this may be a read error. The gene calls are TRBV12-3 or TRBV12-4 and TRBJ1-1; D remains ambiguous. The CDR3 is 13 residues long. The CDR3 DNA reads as TGTGCCAGCAGATGGATAATGGGCACTGAAGCTCTCTTT. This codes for CASRWIMGTEALF.

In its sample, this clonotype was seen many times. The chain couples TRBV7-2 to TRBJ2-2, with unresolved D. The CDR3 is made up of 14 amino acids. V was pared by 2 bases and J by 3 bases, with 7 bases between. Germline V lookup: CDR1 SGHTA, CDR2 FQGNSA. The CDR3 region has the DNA TGTGCCAGCAGCTTATTAGGGTACACCGGGGAGCTGTTTTTT. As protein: CASSLLGYTGELFF.